This passage covers 11 T cell receptor beta chains from one sample sequenced in a study of blood T cell repertoires in COVID-19. TCRdb's table, derived via immunoSEQ multiplex PCR, lists solely in-frame clones and lacks some. The table lists approximately 240,000 clones, more than 65% of them singletons. Sequenced material: peripheral blood. The receptors derive from a woman aged 25 to 45 who had recovered from COVID-19.

The chain couples TRBV9 to TRBJ2-7, with 10 bases aligning to TRBD2. Germline CDR1 SGDLS, CDR2 YYNGEE. The V and J ends lost 3 bases and 7 bases, in that order; junction bases with no gene match: 4. The CDR3 is made up of 13 amino acids. This CDR3 is CASSEGLASEQYF. For the CDR3, the DNA is TGTGCCAGCAGCGAGGGACTAGCGAGTGAGCAGTACTTC.

This chain uses TRBV7-3 with TRBJ1-1; no clear D gene. Germline V gene sequence: CDR1 SGHTA, CDR2 FQGTGA. CDR3 size: 13 residues. V was clipped by 5 bases and J by 3 bases, with 10 bases between them. The CDR3 protein is CASSQDHHTEAFF. DNA of the CDR3: TGTGCCAGCAGCCAGGATCACCACACTGAAGCTTTCTTT.

V usage is TRBV5-6 and J usage is TRBJ1-2; 9 nucleotides match TRBD1. Germline V lookup: CDR1 SGHDT, CDR2 YYEEEE. Trimming took 5 bases from V and 4 from J; bases not matched to a gene: 3. CDR3 length equals 13 residues. CDR3 sequence reads: CASRQGQGYGYTF. CDR3 in DNA: TGTGCCAGCAGACAGGGACAGGGCTATGGCTACACCTTC.

The rearrangement joins TRBV9 to TRBJ2-1; 7 nucleotides align to TRBD2. Trimming cost V 3 bases and J 7 bases; bases outside gene matches: 10. Germline lookup yields CDR1 SGDLS and CDR2 YYNGEE. This CDR3 has 15 residues. The CDR3: CASSGPGGSRNEQFF. DNA of the CDR3: TGTGCCAGCAGCGGTCCCGGGGGGAGTAGAAATGAGCAGTTCTTC.

The chain couples TRBV18 to TRBJ1-2; D may be TRBD1 (5 bases). This CDR3 has 13 residues. Trimming stripped 3 bases from V and 7 bases from J, with 12 bases between. Germline CDR1 reads KGHSH; CDR2 reads LQKENI. The CDR3 sequence is CASSPEGTSGYTF. The CDR3 DNA reads TGTGCCAGCTCACCGGAGGGGACGAGTGGCTACACCTTC.

The chain has TRBV5-6 and TRBJ2-7; maybe TRBD2 (5 bases). The CDR3 has 13 amino acids. V lost 6 bases and J lost 0, with 10 bases in between. The germline gives CDR1 SGHDT, CDR2 YYEEEE. In DNA form, the CDR3 reads TGTGCCAGCACGCTGGGGAGCTCCTACGAGCAGTACTTC. Protein: CASTLGSSYEQYF.

The genes are TRBV5-4 and TRBJ2-1, with 14 nucleotides matching TRBD2. The CDR3 is made up of 15 amino acids. Trimming at V came to 3 bases and at J to 6 bases, leaving 2 bases not matched to a gene. Germline V gene data show CDR1 as SGHNT and CDR2 as YYREEE (reference sequence). DNA for the CDR3: TGTGCCAGCAGCTCCGGGACTAGCGGGAGCAATGAGCAGTTCTTC. Its translation: CASSSGTSGSNEQFF.

This chain uses TRBV10-3 with TRBJ1-5, with D unclear. V lost 2 bases and J 9 bases, leaving 14 bases between the germline ends. CDR3 size: 14 residues. The germline V gene has CDR1 ENHRY and CDR2 SYGVKD. CDR3: CAISERAAGGPQHF. The CDR3 region has the DNA TGTGCCATCAGTGAGAGGGCAGCCGGAGGGCCCCAGCATTTT.

V usage is TRBV25-1 and J usage is TRBJ1-3; TRBD1 is a possible D gene (5 bases). This CDR3 is built from 14 residues. Germline lookup yields CDR1 MGHDK and CDR2 SYGVNS. Trimming took 5 bases from V and 9 from J, leaving 17 bases between them. DNA of the CDR3: TGTGCCAGCAGTCGAGCGGGACTCGGGTCCACCATATATTTT. Translating it yields CASSRAGLGSTIYF.

The chain employs TRBV3-1 (or the pseudogene TRBV3-2) and TRBJ1-4; TRBD1 agrees at 8 bases. The germline V gene encodes CDR1 LGHDT and CDR2 YNNKEL (reference sequence). This CDR3 is built from 17 residues. V lost 1 base to trimming and J lost 8 bases; unmatched junction nucleotides: 12. CDR3 in DNA: TGTGCCAGCAGCCAAGCAGACAGGGGCATTAGGCGGGAAAAACTGTTTTTT. It translates to CASSQADRGIRREKLFF.

The rearrangement links TRBV4-1 to TRBJ2-1; 11 bases line up with TRBD2. CDR1 and CDR2 from the germline V gene are MGHRA and YSYEKL. The junction had 4 bases not matched to a gene; V was cut back by 1 base and J by 8 bases. The length of the CDR3 is 15 residues. DNA of the CDR3: TGCGCCAGCAGCCAAGTTACTAGCGGGAGCGATGAGCAGTTCTTC. This translates into CASSQVTSGSDEQFF.